This TCR beta chain is drawn from a study of early T cells in non-severe SARS-CoV-2 infection (dated by TCRdb to about 2021). Regarding the study in general: Because TCR sequencing was done on bulk RNA from unsorted whole blood, the alpha and beta chains could not be paired.

V gives up 1 base and J gives up 6 bases, and the segment between their germline ends measures 6 bases. Inclusive of the bounding cysteine and phenylalanine, the CDR3 is 12 residues long. Only the CDR3 portion is preserved as DNA: 36 bases, with reading frame beginning at the first base. The germline V gene (reference sequence) supplies CDR1 LGHDT and CDR2 YNNKEL. Set within a cohort of healthcare workers in London, UK, this nested case-control study involved weekly PCR testing of nasopharyngeal swabs along with blood sampling. Healthcare workers were recruited during the week of the UK lockdown, between 23 and 31 March 2020, and followed weekly for up to roughly 16 weeks. Library creation used 5' RACE. Sequencer: NextSeq 500. The TCR library protocol attached unique molecular identifiers to individual cDNA molecules to correct for sequencing error and PCR bias. Sequencing covered both TCR alpha and beta chains, and within each sample the abundances of alpha and beta sequences were tightly co-correlated. The published analysis was carried out like this. Decombinator V4 was used to annotate TCR sequences for V gene, J gene and CDR3. TCRs were defined as expanded if a significant change between any two time points was detected under a Poisson model with p below 0.0001. TCR abundances were normalised to the total number of TCRs sequenced in each sample and reported as counts per million. MAIT TCRs were defined by TRAV1-2 paired with TRAJ12, TRAJ20 or TRAJ33, and iNKT TCRs by TRAV10 paired with TRAJ18. A search of VDJdb, accessed on 1 November 2021, was run for TCRs annotated to CMV, EBV and SARS-CoV-2, with TCRs annotated for multiple antigens excluded. TCRdb trimmed the raw reads at Q25, called clones with MiXCR and kept productive beta chains. Each entry merges the rows of one CDR3 protein and shows their most common DNA and genes. These V and J calls derive from TCRdb rather than the authors' analysis. Across this sample there are around 76,000 distinct CDR3 sequences, with 12% seen only once. The biggest ten clones account for around 4.3% of the sample.

Note on this clonotype: The antigen it recognizes is unknown. Base-call qualities are not available, and no considerably larger clone is one nucleotide away.

Results and caveats for the whole study, not just this receptor: Matching against VDJdb was skewed toward anti-spike CD8 responses, likely underestimated virus-specific expansions, and missed private and CD4 specificities.

The sequence joins TRBV3-1 to TRBJ1-1; the D gene remains uncertain. Input material: whole blood. This TCR was recovered from an adult who was a healthcare worker with PCR-confirmed SARS-CoV-2 infection or an uninfected control (not recorded which). The CDR3 corresponds to CASSQGGPEAFF. The DNA is as follows: TGTGCCAGCAGCCAAGGAGGTCCTGAAGCTTTCTTT.